This TCR beta chain appears in the sequencing data of a study of regulatory T cells in long-lasting Graves disease. The CDR3 is 14 residues long. Germline CDR1 DFQATT, CDR2 SNEGSKA (reference sequence). Losses at the gene ends were 5 bases for V and 10 bases for J; bases not matched to a gene: 10. As for time point: persistent/refractory GD, antithyroid drugs over 5 years with positive TRAb. Extracted PBMC RNA gave rise to the TCR library. Combining iRepertoire HTBI primers with Arm-PCR of CDR3 regions, the authors built TCR beta libraries. TCRdb passed the multiplex PCR reads through MiXCR, listing each CDR3 protein once. The sample gives some 330,000 distinct CDR3 sequences, 23% of which show up once; 25% to 35% is in the top ten.

The source material was peripheral blood mononuclear cells (PBMCs), sampled when the disease was refractory, from a patient treated with antithyroid drugs. The genes are TRBV20-1 and TRBJ1-6, with 8 bases that match TRBD1. This clonotype originated in a woman in her 40s with Graves disease. The CDR3 nucleotides read TGCAGTGCTTCACGAGGACAGGGCGGCTCACCCCTCCACTTT. This codes for CSASRGQGGSPLHF.